Many counts were recorded for the clone carrying this T cell receptor beta chain. What it binds is not known. This sample stems from a study of T cell repertoires in cytomegalovirus infection. The V and J ends lost 8 bases and 8 bases, in that order; junction bases with no gene match: 16. Germline CDR1 reads MNHEY; CDR2 reads SVGAGI. This CDR3 spans 16 amino acids. Each CDR3 protein gets one entry after TCRdb re-called the reads with MiXCR. The sample yields around 800,000 distinct CDR3 sequences, 30% to 35% seen once. This receptor was obtained from a human donor in good health (CMV status not recorded). Some clones in this sample may be carry-over from other donors' samples. Sequenced material: cultured CD8+ T cells from PBMCs, taken from culture after CMV antigen stimulation. The chain links TRBV6-5 to TRBJ2-1; TRBD1 matches 9 bases. The CDR3 DNA is TGTGCCAGCGGGTATGGGGGGGACAGGGATTACGATGAGCAGTTCTTC. Amino acid sequence: CASGYGGDRDYDEQFF.